A selection of T cell receptor beta chains follows, all from one sample in a study of Ad26.COV2.S vaccination and SARS-CoV-2 variants. TCRdb's copy holds only in-frame clones and misses some; the assay was immunoSEQ multiplex PCR. The data show around 350,000 clones, with about 85% seen just once and approximately 3.5% held by the top ten. The sample was peripheral blood, taken in a trial of Ad26.COV2.S vaccine versus placebo. These receptors were taken from a person aged 18-60 years who received the Ad26.COV2.S COVID-19 vaccine or a placebo. Both conserved end residues are part of each CDR3. D genes are given only for firm matches. Only part of the rows carry a size: once, few, many, or a class if the clone is expanded.

clone size	V gene	J gene	D gene	CDR3 protein	CDR3 DNA
once	TRBV4-3	TRBJ2-1	TRBD1	CASSQDWTGSDEQFF	TGCGCCAGCAGCCAAGATTGGACAGGGAGCGATGAGCAGTTCTTC
NA	TRBV19	TRBJ2-2	NA	CASSFTENTGELFF	TGTGCCAGTAGCTTTACAGAAAACACCGGGGAGCTGTTTTTT
NA	TRBV7-2	TRBJ2-5	TRBD2	CASSLVWTSGGATETQYF	TGTGCCAGCAGCTTAGTTTGGACTAGCGGGGGGGCCACGGAGACCCAGTACTTC
NA	TRBV6-6	TRBJ2-2	NA	CASSYSIGLNTGELFF	TGTGCCAGCAGTTACTCGATTGGGCTAAACACCGGGGAGCTGTTTTTT
NA	TRBV18	TRBJ2-3	NA	CASSQGVRDTQYF	TGTGCCAGCTCACAAGGAGTCCGAGATACGCAGTATTTT
once	TRBV7-9	TRBJ2-1	NA	CASRPINNEQFF	TGTGCCAGCAGACCGATCAACAATGAGCAGTTCTTC
NA	TRBV27	TRBJ2-2	NA	CASSMARSGELFF	TGTGCCAGCAGTATGGCCAGGTCCGGGGAGCTGTTTTTT
NA	TRBV27	TRBJ1-4	NA	CASSYSTATNEKLFF	TGTGCCAGCAGTTATTCGACTGCAACTAATGAAAAACTGTTTTTT
NA	TRBV21-1	TRBJ2-3	NA	CASRDYRTDTQYF	TGTGCCAGCAGGGATTATCGCACAGATACGCAGTATTTT
NA	TRBV9	TRBJ2-5	NA	CASSVVGLQQETQYF	TGTGCCAGCAGCGTAGTAGGTCTCCAACAAGAGACCCAGTACTTC
once	TRBV5-5	TRBJ2-2	NA	CASSLSLGELFF	TGTGCCAGCAGCTTGAGTCTCGGGGAGCTGTTTTTT
NA	TRBV28	TRBJ2-1	NA	CASRKRQGPYNEQFF	TGTGCCAGCCGCAAGCGGCAGGGTCCCTACAATGAGCAGTTCTTC
NA	TRBV12-3/TRBV12-4	TRBJ1-2	NA	CASSPDSNYGYTF	TGTGCCAGCAGTCCGGACAGTAACTATGGCTACACCTTC
NA	TRBV7-2	TRBJ2-2	NA	CASSFPGAGELFF	TGTGCCAGCAGCTTCCCAGGGGCCGGGGAGCTGTTTTTT
NA	TRBV30	TRBJ1-2	NA	CAWSREMTANYGYTF	TGTGCCTGGAGTCGCGAAATGACAGCCAACTATGGCTACACCTTC
NA	TRBV25-1	TRBJ1-2	TRBD1	CASTKTGTGAYGYTF	TGTGCCAGCACCAAAACGGGGACAGGGGCCTATGGCTACACCTTC
NA	TRBV29-1	TRBJ2-3	TRBD1	CSAGTGAKDTQYF	TGCAGCGCCGGGACAGGGGCTAAAGATACGCAGTATTTT
NA	TRBV7-2	TRBJ1-6	NA	CASSPHEGLNSSLHF	TGTGCCAGCAGCCCCCACGAGGGGCTTAATTCATCCCTCCACTTT
once	TRBV5-1	TRBJ2-1	TRBD2	CASRDGTSRNEQFF	TGCGCCAGCAGGGACGGGACTAGTAGGAATGAGCAGTTCTTC
NA	TRBV11-2	TRBJ2-7	NA	CASSPWRQSPGEQYF	TGTGCCAGCAGTCCCTGGCGGCAGTCCCCCGGCGAGCAGTACTTC
few	TRBV2	TRBJ2-2	NA	CASSERAPNTGELFF	TGTGCCAGCAGTGAAAGAGCGCCGAACACCGGGGAGCTGTTTTTT
NA	TRBV6-5	TRBJ2-1	NA	CASRTTSLSYNEQFF	TGTGCCAGCAGGACCACTAGTCTTTCCTACAATGAGCAGTTCTTC
NA	TRBV18	TRBJ1-2	NA	CASSRESNYGYTF	TGTGCCAGCTCAAGAGAATCTAACTATGGCTACACCTTC
NA	TRBV6-6	TRBJ2-3	NA	CASRRGTPLPTLAADTQYF	TGTGCCAGCAGACGAGGGACTCCGCTGCCGACCCTCGCTGCAGATACGCAGTATTTT
NA	TRBV10-3	TRBJ2-7	NA	CAISERPDSYEQYF	TGTGCCATCAGTGAGCGACCGGACTCCTACGAGCAGTACTTC
NA	TRBV29-1	TRBJ2-1	NA	CSVENSRGAGEQFF	TGCAGCGTTGAGAACTCGAGGGGGGCGGGTGAGCAGTTCTTC
once	TRBV5-1	TRBJ1-6	NA	CASSLVGHQSSYNSPLHF	TGCGCCAGCAGCTTGGTTGGACACCAAAGCTCCTATAATTCACCCCTCCACTTT
NA	TRBV7-9	TRBJ1-1	NA	CASSLGQVEAFF	TGTGCCAGCAGCTTAGGGCAGGTTGAAGCTTTCTTT
once	TRBV4-1	TRBJ2-7	NA	CASSQVRDTLREQYF	TGCGCCAGCAGCCAAGTCCGGGACACCTTAAGGGAGCAGTACTTC
NA	TRBV5-1	TRBJ2-2	TRBD2	CASSVRLAGAGGELFF	TGCGCCAGCAGCGTACGGCTAGCGGGAGCCGGCGGGGAGCTGTTTTTT
NA	TRBV5-4	TRBJ2-7	TRBD1	CASSRDRGAEQYF	TGTGCCAGCAGCAGGGACAGGGGGGCCGAGCAGTACTTC
NA	TRBV10-2	TRBJ2-3	TRBD2	CASSEGSGGITDTQYF	TGCGCCAGCAGTGAGGGTAGCGGGGGGATCACAGATACGCAGTATTTT
NA	TRBV10-2	TRBJ1-2	NA	CASSESLALYGYTF	TGCGCCAGCAGTGAGTCGTTGGCTTTATATGGCTACACCTTC
NA	TRBV21-1	TRBJ2-5	NA	CASSKIPGTGKETQYF	TGTGCCAGCAGCAAAATCCCGGGGACAGGGAAAGAGACCCAGTACTTC
NA	TRBV11-2	TRBJ2-5	TRBD2	CASSLVPAGGTETQYF	TGTGCCAGCAGCTTAGTCCCAGCGGGGGGTACCGAGACCCAGTACTTC
NA	TRBV5-1	TRBJ2-1	NA	CASTHPSPGNNEQFF	TGCGCCAGCACCCACCCGTCCCCCGGGAACAATGAGCAGTTCTTC
NA	TRBV6-5	TRBJ1-4	TRBD1	CASGQGGANEKLFF	TGTGCCAGCGGACAGGGTGGTGCTAATGAAAAACTGTTTTTT
once	TRBV14	TRBJ2-3	NA	CASSQDLRKGTTDTQYF	TGTGCCAGCAGCCAAGATCTAAGGAAAGGGACCACAGATACGCAGTATTTT
NA	TRBV5-1	TRBJ2-7	TRBD1	CASSWDRGGYEQYF	TGCGCCAGCAGCTGGGACAGGGGTGGGTACGAGCAGTACTTC
once	TRBV9	TRBJ2-1	TRBD2	CASSPRQAAGVLGEQFF	TGTGCCAGCAGCCCCCGCCAGGCAGCGGGAGTTCTGGGGGAGCAGTTCTTC
NA	TRBV11-2	TRBJ1-4	NA	CASSWGTSSLGHEKLFF	TGTGCCAGCAGCTGGGGGACCAGCTCCCTTGGTCATGAAAAACTGTTTTTT
NA	TRBV7-9	TRBJ2-5	NA	CASSLRGAWETQYF	TGTGCCAGCAGCTTACGGGGGGCTTGGGAGACCCAGTACTTC
NA	TRBV19	TRBJ2-3	NA	CASSIDAEDTQYF	TGTGCCAGTAGTATTGACGCGGAAGATACGCAGTATTTT
NA	TRBV7-8	TRBJ2-7	NA	CASSQEGDEQYF	TGTGCCAGCAGTCAAGAGGGGGACGAGCAGTACTTC
NA	TRBV27	TRBJ2-5	TRBD1	CASSRTGKGETQYF	TGTGCCAGCAGTCGGACAGGGAAAGGGGAGACCCAGTACTTC
NA	TRBV6-5	TRBJ2-2	NA	CASRGQGGELFF	TGTGCCAGCAGGGGACAAGGCGGGGAGCTGTTTTTT
NA	TRBV27	TRBJ2-5	NA	CASSLRLPVYQETQYF	TGTGCCAGCAGTTTGAGACTACCCGTGTACCAAGAGACCCAGTACTTC
NA	TRBV6-2/TRBV6-3	TRBJ2-3	TRBD1	CASSWQGANTQYF	TGTGCCAGCAGTTGGCAGGGGGCCAATACGCAGTATTTT
NA	TRBV4-2	TRBJ2-7	NA	CASSLRGHEQYF	TGTGCCAGCAGCCTAAGGGGCCACGAGCAGTACTTC
NA	TRBV5-4	TRBJ2-1	TRBD2	CASSSNPRGLAGVGNEQFF	TGTGCCAGCAGCTCCAATCCCCGAGGACTAGCGGGAGTTGGAAATGAGCAGTTCTTC
many	TRBV2	TRBJ2-7	NA	CASSEAVGGTYEQYF	TGTGCCAGCAGTGAAGCTGTCGGCGGTACCTACGAGCAGTACTTC